This entry describes one TCR beta chain. The time point: pre-treatment sample, taken before nivolumab and TIL therapy. Stage 4 NSCLC adults joined between October 2017 and January 2020. The entry originates in a study of TIL therapy for anti-PD-1-resistant metastatic lung cancer. Looking at the study overall: Progressing patients received lymphodepletion, expanded TIL infusion and IL-2. Median tumor mutation burden was 1.5 mutations per megabase.

The V and J ends lost 0 bases and 5 bases respectively, with 13 bases between them. This CDR3 has 16 amino acids. Germline V gives CDR1 LGHNA, CDR2 YNFKEQ. Sequencing used immunoSEQ v3. TCRdb's copy holds only in-frame clones and misses some; the assay was immunoSEQ multiplex PCR. The data show 45,000 to 75,000 clones, around 68% seen once. The sample was blood, taken at baseline. This clonotype originated in a person aged 25-79 years with non-small cell lung cancer. The chain couples TRBV4-2 to TRBJ2-2; perhaps TRBD1 as D (5 bases). The CDR3 DNA reads as TGTGCCAGCAGCCAAGATCGCAGGGTATTGACCGGGGAGCTGTTTTTT. Translating gives CASSQDRRVLTGELFF.